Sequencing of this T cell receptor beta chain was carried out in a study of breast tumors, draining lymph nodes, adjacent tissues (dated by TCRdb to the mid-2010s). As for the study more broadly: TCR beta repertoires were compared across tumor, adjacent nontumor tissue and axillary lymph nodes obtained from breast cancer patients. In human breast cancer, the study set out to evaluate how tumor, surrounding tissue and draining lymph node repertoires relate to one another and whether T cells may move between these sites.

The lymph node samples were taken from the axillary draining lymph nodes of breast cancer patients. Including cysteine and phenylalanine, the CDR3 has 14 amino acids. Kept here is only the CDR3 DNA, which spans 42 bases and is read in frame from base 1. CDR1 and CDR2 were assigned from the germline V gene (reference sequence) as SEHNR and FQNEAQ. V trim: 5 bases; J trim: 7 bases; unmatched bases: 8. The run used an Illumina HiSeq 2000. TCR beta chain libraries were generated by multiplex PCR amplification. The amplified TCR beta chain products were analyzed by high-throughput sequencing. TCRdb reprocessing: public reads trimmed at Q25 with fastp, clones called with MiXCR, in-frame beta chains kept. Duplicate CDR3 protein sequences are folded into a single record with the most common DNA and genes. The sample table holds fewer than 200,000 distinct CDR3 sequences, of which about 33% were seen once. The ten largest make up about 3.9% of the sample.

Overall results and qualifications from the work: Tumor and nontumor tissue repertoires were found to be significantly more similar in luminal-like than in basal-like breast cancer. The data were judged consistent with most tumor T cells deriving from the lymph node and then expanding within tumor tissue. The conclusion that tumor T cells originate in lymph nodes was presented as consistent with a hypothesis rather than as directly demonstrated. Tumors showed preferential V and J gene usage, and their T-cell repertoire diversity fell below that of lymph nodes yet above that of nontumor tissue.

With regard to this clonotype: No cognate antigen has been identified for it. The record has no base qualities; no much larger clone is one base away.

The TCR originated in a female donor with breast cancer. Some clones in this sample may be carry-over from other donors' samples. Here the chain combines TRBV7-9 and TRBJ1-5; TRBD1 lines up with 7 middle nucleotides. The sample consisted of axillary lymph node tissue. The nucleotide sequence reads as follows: TGTGCCAGCAGCGTACAGGGGTTAAGCCAGCCCCAGCATTTT. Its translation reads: CASSVQGLSQPQHF.